The clone carrying this T cell receptor (beta chain) was observed a single time. Germline values: CDR1 SGHRS, CDR2 YFSETQ. The V end was cut by 0 bases, the J end by 3 bases, with 9 bases between. The CDR3 spans 15 residues. This entry is derived from a study of blood T cell repertoires in COVID-19. Whole-study context: COVID-19 samples from acute and convalescent phases originated in the United States, Italy and Spain.

In the original workflow: Reference gene primer amplification yielded estimated nucleated cell counts. Libraries were prepared by immunoSEQ multiplex PCR; TCRdb keeps only in-frame clonotypes and omits some of them. The DNA was the basis for D and trimming; V, J and clone size are from that table. The table records 200,000 to 250,000 clones, 86% of them present only once. Enrolled through a virtual design, the participants were between about 18 and 100 years of age and came from some 26 US areas. Cohorts were determined from participant-reported clinical history. The chain joins TRBV5-1 to TRBJ2-2; possible D gene TRBD2, 6 bases. The source is a woman aged 40 to 55 with acute COVID-19. What was sequenced was PBMCs or T cells enriched from blood (not recorded which). The CDR3: CASSLDGTHTGELFF. CDR3 coding DNA: TGCGCCAGCAGCTTGGATGGGACTCACACCGGGGAGCTGTTTTTT.